These 21 T cell receptor beta chains share one sample of origin, sequenced in a study of T cell responses to AZD1222 COVID-19 vaccine. Assay used: immunoSEQ multiplex PCR; TCRdb lists only in-frame clones, some missing. The sample contains more than 95,000 clones, 93% of which appear only once. Source: peripheral blood, taken on day 0 of AZD1222 vaccination. The receptors were gathered from an adult in good health.

This clone was recorded only once. The rearrangement uses TRBV19 and TRBJ1-2, with 7 bases lining up with TRBD1. The length of the CDR3 is 13 residues. The V and J ends lost 3 bases and 8 bases, in that order; junction bases with no gene match: 6. Germline V gene lookup returns CDR1 LNHDA and CDR2 SQIVND (reference sequence). The DNA of the CDR3 is TGTGCCAGTAGTATCTCTGACAGGGACGGCTACACCTTC. Residues: CASSISDRDGYTF.

This clone has only one observation. The chain joins TRBV6-5 to TRBJ2-3; D remains ambiguous. Germline values: CDR1 MNHEY, CDR2 SVGAGI. The germline V and J ends were trimmed by 0 bases and 3 bases, with 7 bases remaining between them. The length of the CDR3 is 14 residues. The CDR3 spells CASSYSSKTDTQYF. The CDR3 nucleotides read TGTGCCAGCAGTTACTCGAGTAAAACAGATACGCAGTATTTT.

The chain joins TRBV4-2 to TRBJ2-3; D is unclear. Germline V CDR1 and CDR2: LGHNA, YNFKEQ. The CDR3 spans 14 residues. V was shortened by 0 bases and J by 4 bases, with 8 bases between the two germline ends. Written as DNA, the CDR3 is TGTGCCAGCAGCCAAGACCTTGGTTCAGATACGCAGTATTTT. Its translation is CASSQDLGSDTQYF.

The V and J genes are TRBV7-6 and TRBJ2-7, with TRBD2 identical over 9 bases. In germline, CDR1 is SGHVS, CDR2 FNYEAQ. The CDR3 extends over 15 amino acids. V trimming: 3 bases; J trimming: 2 bases; junction bases outside the gene matches: 5. The CDR3 region has the DNA TGTGCCAGCAGCTTGCGTAGCGGGAGTCCCTACGAGCAGTACTTC. Translating it yields CASSLRSGSPYEQYF.

This chain links TRBV25-1 with TRBJ2-2, with D perhaps TRBD2 (6 bases). This CDR3 region has 14 residues. Trimming left V 6 bases short and J 2 bases short, with 10 bases between. Germline V gives CDR1 MGHDK, CDR2 SYGVNS. CDR3 sequence reads: CASRVGGNTGELFF. CDR3 bases: TGTGCCAGCAGGGTGGGGGGTAACACCGGGGAGCTGTTTTTT.

This sequence joins TRBV6-1 and TRBJ2-7; TRBD2 matches 10 bases. The CDR3 covers 16 residues. Germline lookup yields CDR1 MNHNS and CDR2 SASEGT. V shed 2 bases, J shed 3 bases, and the junction held 7 bases outside the gene matches. CDR3: CASSEPRLAGDYEQYF. The CDR3 DNA reads TGTGCCAGCAGTGAACCTCGGCTAGCGGGAGACTACGAGCAGTACTTC.

The CDR3 region has the DNA TGTGCCAGCAGCGCACGGGACAGCCCGTACAATGAGCAGTTCTTC. Translation: CASSARDSPYNEQFF. This chain links TRBV9 with TRBJ2-1; 7 bases fit TRBD1. With V trimmed by 3 bases and J by 4 bases, 7 bases remained unmatched. Germline values: CDR1 SGDLS, CDR2 YYNGEE. This CDR3 is 15 amino acids long.

The chain uses TRBV9 and TRBJ2-3, with 9 nucleotides matching TRBD1. Germline values: CDR1 SGDLS, CDR2 YYNGEE. J was trimmed by 6 bases and V by 3 bases; bases with no gene match: 8. The length of the CDR3 is 15 residues. CDR3 sequence reads: CASSAEDRGSDTQYF. The CDR3 coding sequence is TGTGCCAGCAGCGCCGAGGACAGGGGATCGGATACGCAGTATTTT.

The gene calls are TRBV7-9 and TRBJ1-5; 8 positions agree with TRBD1. This CDR3 spans 14 amino acids. The junction had 2 bases not matched to a gene; V was cut back by 1 base and J by 6 bases. The germline gives CDR1 SEHNR, CDR2 FQNEAQ (reference sequence). The CDR3 loop reads CASSLGDRSQPQHF. The CDR3 nucleotides are TGTGCCAGCAGCTTAGGGGACAGGAGTCAGCCCCAGCATTTT.

The chain uses TRBV3-1 (or the pseudogene TRBV3-2) and TRBJ2-7, with D perhaps matching TRBD1 (5 bases). Trimming cost V 2 bases and J 7 bases, with 18 bases left between them. The CDR3 loop spans 15 amino acids. Germline CDR1 LGHDT, CDR2 YNNKEL (reference sequence). The CDR3 coding sequence is TGTGCCAGCAGCCAAAAAGGTGGGGCTCGGACGGAGCAGTACTTC. This translates into CASSQKGGARTEQYF.

The V and J genes are TRBV6-5 and TRBJ1-2, with TRBD1 as a possible D gene (6 bases). The CDR3 is 14 amino acids. Germline loops: CDR1 MNHEY, CDR2 SVGAGI. V was trimmed by 0 bases and J by 7 bases, leaving 12 bases between them. In DNA, the CDR3 is TGTGCCAGCAGTTACTCGCAGGGGCCAGCTGGCTACACCTTC. Translating it yields CASSYSQGPAGYTF.

The genes are TRBV5-1 and TRBJ2-2; TRBD2 is a possible D gene (6 bases). This CDR3 has 18 residues. Looked up from germline, CDR1 is SGHRS and CDR2 is YFSETQ. V was pared by 4 bases and J by 2 bases, with 21 bases between. The CDR3 DNA follows: TGCGCCAGCAGCCCTACCCTACATGGGACTTTTAACACCGGGGAGCTGTTTTTT. Encoded protein: CASSPTLHGTFNTGELFF.

The sample holds one count of this clone. The chain uses TRBV5-1 and TRBJ1-1; the D gene is possibly TRBD1 (5 bases). The CDR3 has 12 residues. Per the germline V gene, CDR1 is SGHRS and CDR2 is YFSETQ. V was cut by 8 bases and J by 4 bases, with 12 bases left in between. CDR3 amino acids: CASTLGGTEAFF. As DNA, the CDR3 is TGCGCCAGTACCCTGGGGGGCACTGAAGCTTTCTTT.

This chain links TRBV21-1 with TRBJ2-3; the listed D gene, TRBD2, was not tested against the DNA. TRBV21-1 is recorded as a pseudogene. The CDR3 has 14 amino acids. For the CDR3, the DNA is TGTGCCAGCAGCAAACTAGATTTCTCAGATACGCAGTATTTT. As protein: CASSKLDFSDTQYF.

This clone has a single count. The CDR3 reads CATSDLRGGSGDTQYF. The DNA for the CDR3 is TGTGCCACCAGTGATCTCAGGGGGGGTTCAGGAGATACGCAGTATTTT. J is TRBJ2-3 and V is TRBV24-1; D may correspond to TRBD1 or TRBD2 (7 bases each). Looked up from germline, CDR1 is KGHDR and CDR2 is SFDVKD. This CDR3 has 16 residues. Trimming cost V 3 bases and J 5 bases, with 17 bases left between them.

This clone has only one observation. The rearrangement uses TRBV6-2 or TRBV6-3 and TRBJ2-4; no clear D gene. Germline CDR1 is MNHEY and CDR2 is SVGEGT. The CDR3 totals 13 residues. The V and J ends lost 4 bases and 2 bases respectively, with 6 bases between them. The CDR3 region has the DNA TGTGCCAGCAGTTTGTCCCCCAAAAACATTCAGTACTTC. Protein product: CASSLSPKNIQYF.

The V and J genes are TRBV12-3 or TRBV12-4 and TRBJ2-1, with D possibly matching TRBD2 (5 bases). This CDR3 region has 11 residues. Trimming took 8 bases from V and 8 from J, leaving 10 bases between them. CDR3 nucleotides: TGTGCCAGCGGACGAGCGGATGAGCAGTTCTTC. It encodes CASGRADEQFF.

This clone was seen just once. This CDR3 is also generated by other DNA sequences in the sample. V gene TRBV3-1 (or the pseudogene TRBV3-2) combines with J gene TRBJ2-3; unclear D gene. V lost 1 base and J 4 bases, leaving 3 bases between the germline ends. The CDR3 runs 12 residues. Germline V gives CDR1 LGHDT, CDR2 YNNKEL (reference sequence). The CDR3 here is CASSQVADTQYF. The CDR3 DNA is TGTGCCAGCAGCCAAGTAGCAGATACGCAGTATTTT.

The gene calls are TRBV15 and TRBJ2-1, with unresolved D. The CDR3 has 15 amino acids. The V end lost 1 base, the J end lost 7 bases, and 14 bases lay between the germline ends. Germline loops: CDR1 LNHNV, CDR2 YYDKDF (reference sequence). CDR3 nucleotides: TGTGCCACCAGCAGAGTTAGGAAGGGTGGGAATGAGCAGTTCTTC. It encodes CATSRVRKGGNEQFF.

V gene TRBV2 combines with J gene TRBJ2-3, with D perhaps matching TRBD1 or TRBD2 (5 bases each). V was trimmed by 7 bases and J by 0 bases, leaving 14 bases between them. Germline-derived CDR1 and CDR2 are SNHLY and FYNNEI. CDR3 length: 15 amino acids. The CDR3 here is CASNPMGDSTDTQYF. CDR3 DNA: TGTGCCAGCAACCCCATGGGGGATAGCACAGATACGCAGTATTTT.

This clone has a single count. The chain employs TRBV11-2 and TRBJ2-2; D is perhaps TRBD2 (5 bases). V was shortened by 2 bases and J by 1 base, with 8 bases between the two germline ends. There are 15 residues in the CDR3. The germline V gene has CDR1 SGHAT and CDR2 FQNNGV. The DNA of the CDR3 is TGTGCCAGCAGCTTAATTCGGGGGAACACCGGGGAGCTGTTTTTT. As protein: CASSLIRGNTGELFF.